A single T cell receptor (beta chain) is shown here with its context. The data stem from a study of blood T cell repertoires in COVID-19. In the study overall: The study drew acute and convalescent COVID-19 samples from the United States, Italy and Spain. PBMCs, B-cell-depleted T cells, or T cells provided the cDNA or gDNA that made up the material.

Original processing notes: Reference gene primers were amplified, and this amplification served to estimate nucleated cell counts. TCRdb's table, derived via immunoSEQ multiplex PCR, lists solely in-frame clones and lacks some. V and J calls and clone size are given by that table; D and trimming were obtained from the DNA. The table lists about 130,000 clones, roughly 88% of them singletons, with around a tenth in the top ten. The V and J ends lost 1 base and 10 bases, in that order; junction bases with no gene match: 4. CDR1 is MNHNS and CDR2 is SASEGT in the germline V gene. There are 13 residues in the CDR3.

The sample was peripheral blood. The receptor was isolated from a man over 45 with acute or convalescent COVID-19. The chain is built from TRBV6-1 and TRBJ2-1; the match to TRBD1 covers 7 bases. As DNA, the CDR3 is TGTGCCAGCAGTGAAGACAGGGGCGGGGAGCAGTTCTTC. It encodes CASSEDRGGEQFF.